This T cell receptor (beta chain) comes out of a study of low-dose radiotherapy and immunotherapy resistance in tumors (dated by TCRdb to between 2021 and 2024). Describing the broader study: Cohort 1 received 0.5 Gy per fraction every 2 weeks, with a prescribed total PTV dose of 6.5 Gy. Cyclophosphamide 200 mg/m2 was given intravenously every two weeks, one day before each radiation and immunotherapy administration. Aspirin 300 mg was taken orally once daily by patients for four cycles, starting on cycle 1 day 1. Eight patients were included in the translational analysis, namely three from the first dose cohort plus the first five from the second dose cohort. Cohort 2 received 1 Gy per fraction every two weeks, with a total of 13 Gy over 26 weeks. Nivolumab and ipilimumab were both given intravenously, with nivolumab at a 240 mg flat dose every two weeks and ipilimumab at 1 mg/kg every six weeks. Randomization of trial participants into treatment groups was not performed.

Notes on this clonotype: Which antigen it targets is not known. With a much larger clone just one base away, this may be a read error.

This specimen's time point label, interpreted: before trial treatment. The donors took part in RACIN, a single-arm, phase I, dose-escalation trial that combined nivolumab, ipilimumab, aspirin, low-dose cyclophosphamide and low-dose radiotherapy. Eligible patients had advanced, TIL-negative solid tumors. TCRdb records Illumina HiSeq 2500 as the sequencer. First-strand cDNA was synthesized with Superscript III and a set of TRAV- and TRBV-specific primers, covering both TCRalpha and TCRbeta chains. TCRs were amplified with Phusion for around 21 PCR cycles, with a constant-region primer paired with the adapter attached to the V primers. The isolated mRNA was amplified using the MessageAmp II aRNA Amplification Kit, with in vitro transcription performed for less than 20 hours at 37 degrees C. The Dynabeads mRNA DIRECT Purification Kit was used to isolate the mRNA for TCR sequencing. Indexed Illumina adapters were added in a second Phusion PCR of roughly 25 cycles, and the PCR products were purified with AMPure XP beads. As for the original processing: Custom Perl scripts were used to pool TCR sequences that encoded the same protein, to remove out-of-frame sequences, and to calculate the abundance of each clonotype. The analysis excluded TCR sequences that were supported by just one read. Shannon entropy, Gini index, clonality, richness, and the frequency of TCRs shared between repertoires were included as repertoire metrics. The public sequencing data were trimmed at Q25 with fastp and processed into clonotypes with MiXCR by TCRdb, which kept only in-frame beta chains. Every entry covers one CDR3 protein and lists the most common genes and DNA from its rows. The authors' filters were not applied to this entry. Present in this sample are 54,000 or so distinct CDR3 sequences, approximately 26% of which were seen just once. Approximately 5.3% of the sample comes from the top ten.

The germline V gene (reference sequence) specifies LNHDA as CDR1 and SQIVND as CDR2. The CDR3 goes from the cysteine to the phenylalanine over 14 residues. CDR3 DNA is the only sequence kept; it has 42 bases, read in frame from the first base. The chain is made from TRBV19 and TRBJ1-1, and the D gene may be TRBD1, 5 bases matching. The sequence derives from a male donor with prostate cancer. Sequenced material: PBMCs, taken before treatment. Here is the DNA: TGTGCCAGTAGTTCCGCGGGGGGAAGAACTGAAGCTATCTTT. This sequence encodes CASSSAGGRTEAIF.